A single sample is the source of the 15 T cell receptor beta chains below, sequenced in a study of cytomegalovirus exposure and HLA in healthy donors. PCR used 60 Vbeta primers and 13 Jbeta primers. Some clones are missing from TCRdb's copy, which holds only in-frame ones; the method was immunoSEQ multiplex PCR. In the table there are about 170,000 clones, around 83% of which are singletons. The sequencing input was PBMCs. The origin of the receptors is a man aged 18 to 30 in good health and CMV-seropositive.

The gene calls are TRBV6-5 and TRBJ1-2, with TRBD1 matching over 7 bases. The J segment lost 3 bases and the V segment lost 6 bases, leaving 1 base of the junction unmatched. The CDR3 is made up of 12 amino acids. CDR1 is MNHEY, CDR2 SVGAGI, per germline. The CDR3 is CASSTGDYGYTF. DNA for the CDR3: TGTGCCAGCAGCACAGGGGACTATGGCTACACCTTC.

This chain links TRBV27 with TRBJ2-1; tentative D call: TRBD1 (5 bases). The CDR3 covers 12 residues. Looked up from germline, CDR1 is MNHEY and CDR2 is SMNVEV (reference sequence). The V end lost 6 bases, the J end lost 8 bases, and 11 bases lay between the germline ends. The CDR3 is CASRMTVDEQFF. DNA for the CDR3: TGTGCCAGCAGGATGACAGTGGATGAGCAGTTCTTC.

The rearrangement links TRBV7-2 to TRBJ2-5; D is undetermined. Per the germline V gene, CDR1 is SGHTA and CDR2 is FQGNSA. The CDR3 has 14 residues. V lost 1 base and J lost 5, with 11 bases in between. Here the CDR3 reads CASSLEPGRETQYF. The CDR3 DNA reads TGTGCCAGCAGCTTAGAGCCAGGAAGGGAGACCCAGTACTTC.

The chain carries TRBV25-1 and TRBJ1-2; 9 nucleotides align to TRBD1. The CDR3 is made up of 16 amino acids. After removal of 4 bases from V and 4 bases from J, the junction contained 10 bases not matched to a gene. Germline CDR1 reads MGHDK; CDR2 reads SYGVNS. CDR3 sequence (DNA): TGTGCCAGCAGTGGCCGGACAGGGGCAGGGGGCTATGGCTACACCTTC. Amino acid sequence: CASSGRTGAGGYGYTF.

The V call is TRBV6-5, the J call TRBJ1-6; maybe TRBD1 (6 bases). The CDR3 has 14 residues. Per germline, CDR1 MNHEY and CDR2 SVGAGI. Trimming removed 5 bases from V and 7 bases from J, with 12 bases in between. Written as DNA, the CDR3 is TGTGCCAGCAGTGATGACAGGAGAAATTCACCCCTCCACTTT. It encodes CASSDDRRNSPLHF.

The chain joins TRBV7-9 to TRBJ1-1, with D possibly TRBD1 on 6 matching bases. This CDR3 is 13 amino acids long. CDR1 is SEHNR and CDR2 is FQNEAQ in the germline V gene (reference sequence). Trimming removed 1 base from V and 8 bases from J, with 11 bases in between. In DNA form, the CDR3 reads TGTGCCAGCAGCTTAGATCGTACAGGGGAAGCTTTCTTT. This codes for CASSLDRTGEAFF.

The chain employs TRBV27 and TRBJ1-5; perhaps TRBD1 as D (5 bases). Trimming removed 6 bases at V and 7 bases at J, with 19 bases between. The CDR3 is made up of 15 amino acids. Germline lookup yields CDR1 MNHEY and CDR2 SMNVEV (reference sequence). CDR3 region: CASSLTGGTGQPQHF. CDR3 sequence (DNA): TGTGCCAGCAGCCTGACGGGAGGGACGGGGCAGCCCCAGCATTTT.

This rearrangement joins TRBV6-1 to TRBJ1-5; D unresolved. The germline gives CDR1 MNHNS, CDR2 SASEGT. Trimming left V 3 bases short and J 6 bases short, with 6 bases between. This CDR3 comprises 12 residues. The CDR3 coding sequence is TGTGCCAGCAGTGATCCCTTTCAGCCCCAGCATTTT. Its translation is CASSDPFQPQHF.

This clone was recorded a few times. Here the CDR3 reads CATSSYLDPGLTNSPLHF. CDR3 coding DNA: TGTGCCACCAGCAGTTACCTGGACCCGGGACTCACAAATTCACCCCTCCACTTT. This chain uses TRBV15 with TRBJ1-6; tentatively, D is TRBD1 (5 bases). Trimming took 3 bases from V and 7 from J, leaving 22 bases between them. The germline gives CDR1 LNHNV, CDR2 YYDKDF (reference sequence). The CDR3 contains 18 residues.

This clone was seen a few times. The genes are TRBV5-1 and TRBJ2-1, with TRBD2 identical over 11 bases. The CDR3 consists of 16 residues. Germline CDR1 reads SGHRS; CDR2 reads YFSETQ. The ends lost 3 bases at V and 3 bases at J; junction bases unmatched: 5. In DNA, the CDR3 is TGCGCCAGCAGCTCCGCTAGCGGGGGGTACTACAATGAGCAGTTCTTC. This encodes CASSSASGGYYNEQFF.

In its sample, this clone was seen a few times. The rearrangement uses TRBV5-4 and TRBJ2-7; 7 positions agree with TRBD1. Trimming took 1 base from V and 5 from J; bases not matched to a gene: 9. Germline CDR1 is SGHNT and CDR2 is YYREEE (reference sequence). The CDR3 covers 15 residues. CDR3 amino acids: CASSLTKWQGDEQYF. CDR3 coding DNA: TGTGCCAGCAGCTTGACAAAGTGGCAGGGGGACGAGCAGTACTTC.

V and J are TRBV13 and TRBJ2-3; 13 nucleotides line up with TRBD2. Germline V lookup: CDR1 PRHDT, CDR2 FYEKMQ (reference sequence). V dropped 5 bases and J dropped 2; count of bases not matched to a gene: 4. CDR3 length: 16 residues. CDR3 amino acids: CASSRGTSGNTDTQYF. CDR3 DNA sequence: TGTGCCAGCAGCCGCGGGACTAGCGGGAACACAGATACGCAGTATTTT.

This clone was detected only once. The same CDR3 can be traced to other DNA sequences in this sample. The chain combines TRBV18 with TRBJ1-2; no definite D call. Trimming pared 3 bases from V and 3 bases from J, leaving 5 bases between. Germline lookup yields CDR1 KGHSH and CDR2 LQKENI. CDR3 length: 12 amino acids. CDR3 loop: CASSPADYGYTF. The CDR3 coding sequence is TGTGCCAGCTCACCGGCGGACTATGGCTACACCTTC.

V usage is TRBV6-6 and J usage is TRBJ1-5; D possibly corresponds to TRBD1 (6 bases). V lost 8 bases and J 0 bases, leaving 14 bases between the germline ends. The CDR3 contains 15 residues. CDR1 MNHNY and CDR2 SVGAGI come from the germline V gene (reference sequence). The chain's CDR3 is CASGETGLSNQPQHF. The CDR3 nucleotides are TGTGCCAGCGGAGAAACAGGGCTTAGCAATCAGCCCCAGCATTTT.

This clone came up a few times. J is TRBJ1-1 and V is TRBV5-5; D gene ambiguous. The germline V and J ends were trimmed by 0 bases and 1 base, with 4 bases remaining between them. CDR3 length: 13 residues. Germline CDR1 and CDR2: SGHKS and YYEKEE (reference sequence). CDR3 DNA sequence: TGTGCCAGCAGCTTGGACTGGAACACTGAAGCTTTCTTT. Amino acids: CASSLDWNTEAFF.